Shown below are 13 T cell receptor beta chains from a single sample sequenced in a study of cytomegalovirus exposure and HLA in healthy donors. PCR employed 60 Vbeta and 13 Jbeta primers. Here immunoSEQ multiplex PCR was the method, and the copy in TCRdb shows in-frame clones only, minus some. The table records around 150,000 clones, around 76% of them present only once. Sequencing was done on a sample of PBMCs. All receptors come from a male donor in good health and CMV-seronegative.

A remark on this clone: Other DNA variants within this sample encode the same CDR3. The CDR3 DNA reads TGTGCCAGCAGCCCCAGGACTCGGGGAAACACCATATATTTT. Residues: CASSPRTRGNTIYF. V and J are TRBV14 and TRBJ1-3; D call uncertain. The V end was cut by 4 bases, the J end by 4 bases, with 11 bases between. The CDR3 is 14 residues long. Germline V gene sequence: CDR1 SGHDN, CDR2 FVKESK.

The gene calls are TRBV5-1 and TRBJ1-1; D might be TRBD1 (5 bases). The CDR3 is 17 amino acids. Germline lookup yields CDR1 SGHRS and CDR2 YFSETQ. V gave up 3 bases and J gave up 0 bases, with 18 bases separating them. The CDR3 loop is CASSSGLRGVLNTEAFF. CDR3 bases: TGCGCCAGCAGCTCAGGGTTGCGGGGGGTATTGAACACTGAAGCTTTCTTT.

This clone was seen once. The chain uses TRBV19 and TRBJ1-4, with 7 bases aligning to TRBD1. Germline trimming cut 6 bases from V and 8 bases from J; bases unmatched to any gene: 9. CDR1 is LNHDA and CDR2 is SQIVND in the germline V gene (reference sequence). The CDR3 covers 14 residues. The CDR3 is CASSRTGNGEKLFF. DNA for the CDR3: TGTGCCAGTAGCAGGACAGGAAACGGGGAAAAACTGTTTTTT. The complete variable domain, with remaining parts taken from reference TRBV19 and TRBJ1-4, reads DGGITQSPKYLFRKEGQNVTLSCEQNLNHDAMYWYRQDPGQGLRLIYYSQIVNDFQKGDIAEGYSVSREKKESFPLTVTSAQKNPTAFYLCASSRTGNGEKLFFGSGTQLSVL.

The chain uses TRBV6-9 and TRBJ1-3; 9 bases align to TRBD1. The length of the CDR3 is 17 residues. The germline V gene has CDR1 MNHGY and CDR2 SVAAGI. V dropped 1 base and J dropped 2; count of bases not matched to a gene: 6. In nucleotides, the CDR3 is TGTGCCAGCAGTTATTTTCGACAGGGGGAGGCTGGAAACACCATATATTTT. Protein sequence: CASSYFRQGEAGNTIYF.

The chain recombines TRBV30 with TRBJ1-5; TRBD1 matches at 8 bases. With 8 bases clipped from V and 0 bases from J, the junction kept 9 bases outside the gene matches. Germline lookup yields CDR1 GTSNPN and CDR2 SVGIG (reference sequence). The CDR3 length is 15 residues. DNA of the CDR3: TGTGCCCTGAGACAGGGGCCGAATAGCAATCAGCCCCAGCATTTT. It translates to CALRQGPNSNQPQHF.

J is TRBJ2-6 and V is TRBV19, with D perhaps TRBD1 (5 bases). This CDR3 is built from 16 residues. The germline gives CDR1 LNHDA, CDR2 SQIVND (reference sequence). V shed 4 bases and J shed 4 bases, with 14 bases lying between them. CDR3 region: CASSRAGWNGANVLTF. CDR3 bases: TGTGCCAGTAGTAGAGCAGGGTGGAACGGGGCCAACGTCCTGACTTTC.

This clone was seen only a few times. J is TRBJ2-1 and V is TRBV6-1; tentatively, D is TRBD2 (5 bases). The CDR3 length is 16 residues. Trimming removed 3 bases from V and 7 bases from J, with 19 bases in between. CDR1 MNHNS and CDR2 SASEGT come from the germline V gene. This chain's CDR3 is CASSDAVASPVNEQFF. The CDR3 coding sequence is TGTGCCAGCAGTGACGCAGTGGCTAGCCCGGTTAATGAGCAGTTCTTC.

The chain combines TRBV7-6 with TRBJ2-3, with TRBD2 as a possible D gene (5 bases). The CDR3 has 16 amino acids. The germline V gene encodes CDR1 SGHVS and CDR2 FNYEAQ. V lost 2 bases, J lost 4 bases, and 16 bases lay in between. CDR3 loop: CASSLRAGISPDTQYF. The CDR3 nucleotides are TGTGCCAGCAGCTTAAGGGCGGGTATTTCCCCAGATACGCAGTATTTT. Filled out from reference TRBV7-6 and TRBJ2-3, the complete variable domain reads GAGVSQSPRYKVTKRGQDVALRCDPISGHVSLYWYRQALGQGPEFLTYFNYEAQQDKSGLPNDRFSAERPEGSISTLTIQRTEQRDSAMYRCASSLRAGISPDTQYFGPGTRLTVL.

The sample holds a few counts of this clone. The rearrangement uses TRBV6-5 and TRBJ1-1; TRBD1 aligns across 8 bases. The ends lost 5 bases at V and 5 bases at J; junction bases unmatched: 7. Germline CDR1 and CDR2: MNHEY and SVGAGI. The CDR3 contains 14 residues. Here the CDR3 reads CASSKNGQGTEAFF. CDR3 coding DNA: TGTGCCAGCAGTAAGAATGGACAGGGAACTGAAGCTTTCTTT.

The gene calls are TRBV29-1 and TRBJ1-1; D uncertain. V was cut by 3 bases and J by 11 bases, with 13 bases left in between. Germline V gene data show CDR1 as SQVTM and CDR2 as ANQGSEA. The CDR3 length is 11 residues. Written as DNA, the CDR3 is TGCAGCGTTGACTTCTCTGCCGGGGCTTTCTTT. Its translation is CSVDFSAGAFF.

The V gene is TRBV5-6, the J gene TRBJ2-5; 7 positions agree with TRBD1. The J call is doubtful: the DNA matches TRBJ2-7 better. The CDR3 is 14 amino acids. Germline CDR1 SGHDT, CDR2 YYEEEE. The CDR3 here is CASSPRQGTDEQYF. Written as DNA, the CDR3 is TGTGCCAGCAGCCCACGACAGGGTACCGACGAGCAGTACTTC.

The J gene is TRBJ2-7, the V gene TRBV2; TRBD2 matches at 14 bases. The ends lost 6 bases at V and 4 bases at J; junction bases unmatched: 2. CDR3 size: 14 residues. Looked up from germline, CDR1 is SNHLY and CDR2 is FYNNEI. CDR3 coding DNA: TGTGCCAGCAGGACTAGCGGGAGGGGATACGAGCAGTACTTC. Its translation is CASRTSGRGYEQYF.

The chain carries TRBV29-1 and TRBJ2-7, with 9 bases identical to TRBD1. V shed 6 bases, J shed 1 base, and the junction held 7 bases outside the gene matches. Germline V gene lookup returns CDR1 SQVTM and CDR2 ANQGSEA. The CDR3 spans 14 residues. DNA of the CDR3: TGCAGCGTCGCCGGGACAGGGACTTCCTACGAGCAGTACTTC. Translation: CSVAGTGTSYEQYF.